This TCR beta chain derives from a study of response to subunit inactivated influenza vaccine. One entry per CDR3 protein results from TCRdb running MiXCR on the RT-PCR reads. The sample has 800,000 to 1,000,000 distinct CDR3 sequences; about 20% are singletons. The CDR3 is 11 residues long. Trimming left V 2 bases short and J 6 bases short, with 5 bases between. Germline-derived CDR1 and CDR2 are DFQATT and SNEGSKA (reference sequence). There are a few counts of this clonotype. As yet, its antigen is unknown. Findings of the study overall: Seasonal influenza vaccination, on each occasion, was suggested by the authors to recruit few new T cells.

The rearrangement links TRBV20-1 to TRBJ1-5; D gene unclear. The clonotype was recovered from a man aged 50-59 years who received an inactivated influenza vaccine. The sample here was PBMCs from blood, taken roughly 5 days after vaccination. This CDR3 reads CSARRGQPQHF. CDR3 nucleotide sequence: TGCAGTGCTAGACGGGGTCAGCCCCAGCATTTT.